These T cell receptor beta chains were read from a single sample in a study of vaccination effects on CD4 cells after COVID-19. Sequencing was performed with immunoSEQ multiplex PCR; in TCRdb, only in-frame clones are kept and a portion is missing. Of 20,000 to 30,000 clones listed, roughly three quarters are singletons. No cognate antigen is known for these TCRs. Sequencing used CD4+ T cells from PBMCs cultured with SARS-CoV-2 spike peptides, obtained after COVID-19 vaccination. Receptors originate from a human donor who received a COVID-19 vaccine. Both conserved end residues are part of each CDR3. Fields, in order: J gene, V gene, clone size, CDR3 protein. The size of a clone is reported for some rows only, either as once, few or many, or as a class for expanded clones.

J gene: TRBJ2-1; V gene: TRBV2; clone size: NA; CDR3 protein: CASSEILVSNEQFF
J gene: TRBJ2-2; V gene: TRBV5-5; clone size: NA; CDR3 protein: CASSLGGAAGELFF
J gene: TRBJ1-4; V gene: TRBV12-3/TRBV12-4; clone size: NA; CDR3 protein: CASSFSEKLFF
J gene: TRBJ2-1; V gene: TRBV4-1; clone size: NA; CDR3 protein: CASSQESDLGEQFF
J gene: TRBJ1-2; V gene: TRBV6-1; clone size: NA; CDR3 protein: CASSDSGTGGAYGYTF
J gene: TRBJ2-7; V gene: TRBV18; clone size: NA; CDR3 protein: CASSPPNSEEQYF
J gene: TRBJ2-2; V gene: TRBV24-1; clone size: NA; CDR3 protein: CATSEPGLANTGELFF
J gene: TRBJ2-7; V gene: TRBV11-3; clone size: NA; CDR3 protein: CASSSAGEQYF
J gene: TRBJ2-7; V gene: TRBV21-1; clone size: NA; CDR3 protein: CASRPGQPSYEQYF
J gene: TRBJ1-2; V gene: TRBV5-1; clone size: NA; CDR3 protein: CASSLSQEGYTF
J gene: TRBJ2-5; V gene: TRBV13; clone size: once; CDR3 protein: CASSLRTGNQETQYF
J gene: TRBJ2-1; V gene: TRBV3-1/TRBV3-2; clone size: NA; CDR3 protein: CASSQGLGGGLDEQFF
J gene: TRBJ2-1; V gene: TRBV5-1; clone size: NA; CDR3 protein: CASSLGLAGSYNEQFF
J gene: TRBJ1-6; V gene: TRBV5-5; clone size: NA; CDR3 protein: CASSYDRGGSPLHF
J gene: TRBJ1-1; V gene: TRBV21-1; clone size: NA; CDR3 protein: CASSRPTGRNTEAFF
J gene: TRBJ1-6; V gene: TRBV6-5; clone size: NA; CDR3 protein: CASSYSSSIIPLHF
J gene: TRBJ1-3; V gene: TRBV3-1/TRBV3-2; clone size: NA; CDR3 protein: CASSQGGGTIYF